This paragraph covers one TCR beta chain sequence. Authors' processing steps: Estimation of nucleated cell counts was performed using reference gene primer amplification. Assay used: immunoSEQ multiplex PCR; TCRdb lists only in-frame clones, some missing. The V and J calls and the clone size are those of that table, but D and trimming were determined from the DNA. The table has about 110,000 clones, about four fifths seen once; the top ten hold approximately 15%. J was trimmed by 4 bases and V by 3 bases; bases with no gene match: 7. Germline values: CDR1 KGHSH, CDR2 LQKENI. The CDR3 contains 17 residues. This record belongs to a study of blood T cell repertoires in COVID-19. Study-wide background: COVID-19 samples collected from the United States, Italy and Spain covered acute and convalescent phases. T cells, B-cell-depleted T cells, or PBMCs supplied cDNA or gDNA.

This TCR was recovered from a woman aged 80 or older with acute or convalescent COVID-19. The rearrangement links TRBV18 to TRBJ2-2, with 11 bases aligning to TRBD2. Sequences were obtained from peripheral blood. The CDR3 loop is CASSPLTSGIGTGELFF. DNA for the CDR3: TGTGCCAGCTCACCTTTGACTAGCGGGATAGGCACCGGGGAGCTGTTTTTT.